The subject of this entry is one T cell receptor (beta chain). Participant age was roughly 18 to 100 years, and participants resided in 20 to 30 US areas. Assignments of participants to cohorts depended upon their own reported clinical history. This sample was taken from a study of blood T cell repertoires in COVID-19. The germline CDR1 and CDR2 sequences are SGDLS and YYNGEE. The CDR3 contains 16 residues. J was trimmed by 6 bases and V by 3 bases; bases with no gene match: 8. Sequencing used immunoSEQ multiplex PCR; TCRdb keeps in-frame clones, though not all of them. The profile shows some 200,000 clones, 75% to 90% of them singletons.

The sequence derives from a woman in her twenties or thirties who had recovered from COVID-19. Sequenced: PBMCs or T cells enriched from blood (not recorded which). The rearrangement uses TRBV9 and TRBJ1-5; 11 nucleotides align to TRBD1. Here the CDR3 reads CASSGGTGGEGQPQHF. The CDR3 coding sequence is TGTGCCAGCAGCGGAGGGACAGGGGGGGAGGGTCAGCCCCAGCATTTT.